Listed below are T cell receptor beta chains from one sample, sequenced in a study of cytomegalovirus exposure and HLA in healthy donors. This table comes from immunoSEQ multiplex PCR, and its TCRdb copy is limited to in-frame clones, with some not included. The sample yields over 200,000 clones, over 65% seen once. Sequences were obtained from PBMCs. All receptors derive from a woman in her sixties or seventies in good health and CMV-seropositive. The CDR3 runs from the conserved cysteine through the conserved F or W. Each record gives: CDR3 protein, CDR3 DNA, V gene, J gene, D gene, clone size. D genes are given only for firm matches. Only some rows state a clone size, as once, few, many or a class for expanded clones.

CASSLFPVGGNEQYF,TGCGCCAGCAGCTTGTTTCCTGTTGGGGGCAACGAGCAGTACTTC,TRBV5-1,TRBJ2-7,.,.
CATSREGQGKTTIYF,TGTGCCACCAGCAGAGAGGGCCAGGGTAAAACGACCATATATTTT,TRBV15,TRBJ1-3,.,.
CASSLSGTTDTQYF,TGTGCCAGCAGTCTGAGCGGAACCACAGATACGCAGTATTTT,TRBV6-6,TRBJ2-3,.,.
CASSQTNRDTEAFF,TGCGCCAGCAGTCAGACAAACAGGGACACTGAAGCTTTCTTT,TRBV23-1,TRBJ1-1,.,.
CASSLVGGGHNEQFF,TGTGCCAGCAGCTTGGTAGGGGGTGGGCACAATGAGCAGTTCTTC,TRBV5-4,TRBJ2-1,.,.
CASSSAGTQLGTQHF,TGTGCCAGCAGTTCAGCCGGGACACAATTGGGGACCCAGCATTTT,TRBV28,TRBJ1-5,.,.
CASSLVGHQPQHF,TGCGCCAGCAGCTTGGTGGGGCATCAGCCCCAGCATTTT,TRBV5-1,TRBJ1-5,.,.
CASSLVGRLAGSYEQYF,TGTGCCAGCAGCTTGGTGGGAAGACTAGCGGGATCCTACGAGCAGTACTTC,TRBV5-4,TRBJ2-7,TRBD2,few
CASSDLGLAGGSYEQYF,TGCGCCAGCAGTGATTTGGGACTAGCGGGAGGCTCCTACGAGCAGTACTTC,TRBV10-2,TRBJ2-7,TRBD2,.
CASSQSSEQYF,TGTGCCAGCAGCCAAAGTAGCGAGCAGTACTTC,TRBV5-5,TRBJ2-7,.,once
CASSLGRDWAGELFF,TGTGCCAGTAGCCTTGGCCGGGATTGGGCCGGGGAGCTGTTTTTT,TRBV19,TRBJ2-2,.,.
CASGLRAANTGELFF,TGCGCCAGCGGGCTGCGGGCAGCGAACACCGGGGAGCTGTTTTTT,TRBV5-1,TRBJ2-2,.,.
CASSPSLNTEAFF,TGTGCCAGCTCACCAAGCCTAAACACTGAAGCTTTCTTT,TRBV18,TRBJ1-1,.,.
CASSMGQLNQPQHF,TGTGCCAGTAGTATGGGGCAGCTTAATCAGCCCCAGCATTTT,TRBV19,TRBJ1-5,.,.
CASSLGTAMNTEAFF,TGTGCCAGCAGCTTAGGGACAGCTATGAACACTGAAGCTTTCTTT,TRBV21-1,TRBJ1-1,.,.
CASSPSPGQNTEAFF,TGTGCCAGCTCACCATCTCCAGGGCAGAACACTGAAGCTTTCTTT,TRBV18,TRBJ1-1,.,few
CASSSLASGMSDGYTF,TGTGCCAGCAGCTCCCTCGCATCAGGGATGAGCGATGGCTACACCTTC,TRBV7-9,TRBJ1-2,.,few